Each of the 27 T cell receptor beta chains below was sequenced from the same sample in a study of glioma-infiltrating T cells after dendritic cell vaccination. Produced via immunoSEQ multiplex PCR; TCRdb's table is partial and in-frame only. This table has approximately 67,000 clones, around 86% appearing once. The sequenced sample was blood, obtained before dendritic cell vaccination. These receptors originate from a human donor with glioblastoma.

In regard to this clone: An end of the junction differs from the germline gene, which may be a read error. Other nucleotide sequences in the sample specify the same CDR3. The chain joins TRBV5-1 to TRBJ1-6, with 8 bases identical to TRBD1. In germline, CDR1 is SGHRS, CDR2 YFSETQ. The CDR3 is made up of 16 amino acids. The CDR3 DNA is TGCGCCAGCAGTTTGGACCCTCAGGGGGCAGGTTCACCCCTCCACTTT. Translating gives CASSLDPQGAGSPLHF.

The CDR3 sequence: CASSQDTGVGTEAFF. The CDR3 nucleotides are TGCGCCAGCAGCCAAGATACGGGGGTGGGGACTGAAGCTTTCTTT. The rearrangement uses TRBV4-1 and TRBJ1-1; TRBD1 might be the D (5 bases). This CDR3 region has 15 residues. V dropped 0 bases and J dropped 5 bases, with 13 bases sitting between them. Germline lookup yields CDR1 MGHRA and CDR2 YSYEKL.

The chain joins TRBV7-8 to TRBJ2-1; TRBD1 agrees at 11 bases. CDR1 SGHVS and CDR2 FQNEAQ come from the germline V gene. J lost 10 bases, V lost 0 bases, and 20 bases had no gene match. The CDR3 loop spans 20 amino acids. The DNA of the CDR3 is TGTGCCAGCAGCTTAGCGGGGGGGTCGTTAATAGGACAGGGGGCGAAGGAGCAGTTCTTC. Translating it yields CASSLAGGSLIGQGAKEQFF.

This chain uses TRBV4-3 with TRBJ1-4; possibly TRBD1 for D (6 bases). V lost 6 bases and J 5 bases, leaving 13 bases between the germline ends. CDR1 is LGHNA, CDR2 YSLEER, per germline. The CDR3 is 14 amino acids. The CDR3 spells CASRAQGTNEKLFF. CDR3 DNA sequence: TGCGCCAGCAGGGCACAGGGTACGAATGAAAAACTGTTTTTT.

This clone occurred a few times. The chain has TRBV18 and TRBJ1-2, with 8 bases identical to TRBD1. V was pared by 2 bases and J by 4 bases, with 0 bases of the junction left unmatched. There are 13 residues in the CDR3. Looked up from germline, CDR1 is KGHSH and CDR2 is LQKENI. DNA for the CDR3: TGTGCCAGCTCACCAGGACAGGGCTATGGCTACACCTTC. It specifies CASSPGQGYGYTF.

V gene TRBV30 combines with J gene TRBJ1-1; the D gene is possibly TRBD1 (6 bases). CDR3 length: 11 amino acids. Germline CDR1 reads GTSNPN; CDR2 reads SVGIG (reference sequence). DNA of the CDR3: TGTGCTGGGGAGGGGGTCACTGAAGCTTTCTTT. Translation: CAGEGVTEAFF. The variable domain in full, with the rest retrieved from reference TRBV30 and TRBJ1-1, is SQTIHQWPATLVQPVGSPLSLECTVEGTSNPNLYWYRQAAGRGLQLLFYSVGIGQISSEVPQNLSASRPQDRQFILSSKKLLLSDSGFYLCAGEGVTEAFFGQGTRLTVV.

This chain joins TRBV4-1 and TRBJ2-7, with TRBD1 matching 7 bases. This CDR3 region has 13 residues. The J segment lost 6 bases and the V segment lost 1 base, leaving 3 bases of the junction unmatched. Germline V CDR1 and CDR2: MGHRA, YSYEKL. CDR3 in DNA: TGCGCCAGCAGCCAAGGACAGGGCGGCGAGCAGTACTTC. This sequence encodes CASSQGQGGEQYF.

This sequence joins TRBV27 and TRBJ2-7, with 7 bases lining up with TRBD1. With 6 bases clipped from V and 5 bases from J, the junction kept 10 bases outside the gene matches. This CDR3 spans 14 amino acids. Germline CDR1 and CDR2: MNHEY and SMNVEV (reference sequence). In nucleotides, the CDR3 is TGTGCCAGCAGGGACAGGCGAACGGGTAACGAGCAGTACTTC. Residues: CASRDRRTGNEQYF.

The chain links TRBV5-1 to TRBJ1-1; 9 positions match TRBD1. CDR3 size: 14 residues. Per the germline V gene, CDR1 is SGHRS and CDR2 is YFSETQ. The V and J ends lost 0 bases and 6 bases, in that order; junction bases with no gene match: 3. Here the CDR3 DNA reads TGCGCCAGCAGCTTGGGGGACAGGGTCCCTGAAGCTTTCTTT. This sequence encodes CASSLGDRVPEAFF.

The genes are TRBV5-6 and TRBJ1-5; tentative D call: TRBD1 (5 bases). Trimming pared 2 bases from V and 0 bases from J, leaving 15 bases between. The CDR3 runs to 17 residues. Germline CDR1 and CDR2: SGHDT and YYEEEE. The DNA for the CDR3 is TGTGCCAGCAGCTTACGAGATTGGGGCAATAGCAATCAGCCCCAGCATTTT. Translated: CASSLRDWGNSNQPQHF. The full variable domain, rest sourced from reference TRBV5-6 and TRBJ1-5, is DAGVTQSPTHLIKTRGQQVTLRCSPKSGHDTVSWYQQALGQGPQFIFQYYEEEERQRGNFPDRFSGHQFPNYSSELNVNALLLGDSALYLCASSLRDWGNSNQPQHFGDGTRLSIL.

This clone was counted only a few times. CDR3 amino acids: CASSPWTGNREGYTF. The CDR3 region has the DNA TGTGCCAGCAGCCCATGGACAGGGAATAGAGAAGGCTACACCTTC. This chain connects TRBV7-9 to TRBJ1-2; 8 bases fit TRBD1. The V and J ends lost 5 bases and 8 bases, in that order; junction bases with no gene match: 13. Germline loops: CDR1 SEHNR, CDR2 FQNEAQ (reference sequence). The CDR3 is made up of 15 amino acids.

The rearrangement links TRBV7-9 to TRBJ1-4, with D perhaps TRBD1 (6 bases). Trimming shortened V by 5 bases and J by 3 bases, and 16 bases separated the two germline ends. Germline loops: CDR1 SEHNR, CDR2 FQNEAQ (reference sequence). The CDR3 sequence is 16 residues long. The CDR3 loop is CASSTQQGGSNEKLFF. Here the CDR3 DNA reads TGTGCCAGCAGCACCCAACAGGGTGGTTCTAATGAAAAACTGTTTTTT. The variable domain in full, with the rest retrieved from reference TRBV7-9 and TRBJ1-4, is DTGVSQNPRHKITKRGQNVTFRCDPISEHNRLYWYRQTLGQGPEFLTYFQNEAQLEKSRLLSDRFSAERPKGSFSTLEIQRTEQGDSAMYLCASSTQQGGSNEKLFFGSGTQLSVL.

The chain has TRBV29-1 and TRBJ2-3, with 10 positions matching TRBD1. The CDR3 is 13 residues long. Germline trimming cut 6 bases from V and 7 bases from J; bases unmatched to any gene: 7. CDR1 is SQVTM, CDR2 ANQGSEA, per germline. The CDR3 is CSVDRGPENTQYF. The CDR3, as DNA: TGCAGCGTCGACAGGGGGCCAGAGAATACGCAGTATTTT.

The chain combines TRBV4-1 with TRBJ2-5; 11 nucleotides align to TRBD1. The DNA end is a closer match to TRBJ2-7, so the J assignment may be wrong. CDR1 is MGHRA and CDR2 is YSYEKL in the germline V gene. The CDR3 is 16 amino acids. CDR3: CASSHPGQGVTYEQYF. CDR3 in DNA: TGCGCCAGCAGCCACCCGGGACAGGGGGTGACCTACGAGCAGTACTTC.

The chain carries TRBV6-1 and TRBJ1-2, with TRBD1 matching 8 bases. This CDR3 contains 16 residues. Germline V gene lookup returns CDR1 MNHNS and CDR2 SASEGT. V lost 0 bases and J lost 5; bases outside the gene matches: 8. Here the CDR3 DNA reads TGTGCCAGCAGTGAAGCGCGGCAGGGGGCGAGTTATGGCTACACCTTC. It is translated as CASSEARQGASYGYTF.

The rearrangement joins TRBV29-1 to TRBJ2-1; D is possibly TRBD2 (6 bases). The CDR3 covers 13 residues. Trimming stripped 4 bases from V and 6 bases from J, with 13 bases between. The germline CDR1 and CDR2 sequences are SQVTM and ANQGSEA. In DNA form, the CDR3 reads TGCAGCGTTGCTCTACTGCGGGGCAATGAGCAGTTCTTC. Translated: CSVALLRGNEQFF.

This chain links TRBV5-6 with TRBJ1-5, with TRBD1 matching 9 bases. This CDR3 contains 17 residues. Germline-derived CDR1 and CDR2 are SGHDT and YYEEEE. The V gene end was trimmed by 0 bases and the J gene end by 4 bases; junction bases not matched to a gene: 8. The CDR3 region has the DNA TGTGCCAGCAGCTTGGGGACAGGGGTCCTTTATAATCAGCCCCAGCATTTT. Protein: CASSLGTGVLYNQPQHF.

On this clone: At one boundary the junction diverges from the germline segment, which might be a read error. The rearrangement links TRBV18 to TRBJ2-7; 7 bases agree with TRBD1. The CDR3 totals 14 residues. CDR1 and CDR2 from the germline V gene are KGHSH and LQKENI. For the CDR3, the DNA is TGTGCCAGCTCACCAGAGACAGGGTTTGGGGTAAGCGACTTC. It codes for CASSPETGFGVSDF.

Only a few counts were recorded for this clone. The chain has TRBV5-8 and TRBJ1-5; no clear D gene. V shed 4 bases and J shed 0 bases, with 8 bases lying between them. Germline V gene lookup returns CDR1 SGHTS and CDR2 YDEGEE. This CDR3 is 14 amino acids long. In DNA form, the CDR3 reads TGTGCCAGCAGCCCAGGATTTAGCAATCAGCCCCAGCATTTT. Amino acids: CASSPGFSNQPQHF.

CDR3 residues: CASSQDRWQGLITEAFF. As DNA, the CDR3 is TGTGCCAGCAGCCAAGATCGGTGGCAGGGTTTGATCACTGAAGCTTTCTTT. This chain connects TRBV4-2 to TRBJ1-1; D possibly corresponds to TRBD1 (5 bases). This CDR3 is built from 17 residues. With 0 bases removed from V and 4 bases from J, the gap between germline ends came to 18 bases. Germline loops: CDR1 LGHNA, CDR2 YNFKEQ.

The chain has TRBV27 and TRBJ2-1; 7 nucleotides align to TRBD1. Germline V CDR1 and CDR2: MNHEY, SMNVEV (reference sequence). The CDR3 runs to 16 residues. V shed 4 bases and J 1 base; nucleotides not matched to a gene: 7. The CDR3 region is CASSWEGGVSYNEQFF. The CDR3 DNA sequence: TGTGCCAGCAGTTGGGAAGGGGGCGTGTCCTACAATGAGCAGTTCTTC.

The V call is TRBV2, the J call TRBJ1-1, with 8 bases that match TRBD1. Per germline, CDR1 SNHLY and CDR2 FYNNEI. The CDR3 length is 15 residues. With V trimmed by 3 bases and J by 5 bases, 8 bases remained unmatched. This CDR3 reads CASSDFGQGGTEAFF. For the CDR3, the DNA is TGTGCCAGCAGTGACTTCGGACAGGGAGGTACTGAAGCTTTCTTT. Full variable domain (outside the CDR3, taken from reference TRBV2 and TRBJ1-1): EPEVTQTPSHQVTQMGQEVILRCVPISNHLYFYWYRQILGQKVEFLVSFYNNEISEKSEIFDDQFSVERPDGSNFTLKIRSTKLEDSAMYFCASSDFGQGGTEAFFGQGTRLTVV.

V is TRBV5-4 and J is TRBJ1-1, with D tentatively TRBD1 (6 bases). The CDR3 sequence is 13 residues long. V was clipped by 4 bases and J by 3 bases, with 10 bases between them. Germline V gene lookup returns CDR1 SGHNT and CDR2 YYREEE (reference sequence). CDR3: CASSLDRHTEAFF. DNA for the CDR3: TGTGCCAGCAGCCTGGACAGACACACTGAAGCTTTCTTT.

This rearrangement joins TRBV5-8 to TRBJ1-5, with D unclear. Germline values: CDR1 SGHTS, CDR2 YDEGEE. Deletions cut 3 bases from V and 0 bases from J, with 16 bases between. CDR3 size: 17 residues. This CDR3 reads CASSYILGVYSNQPQHF. The DNA for the CDR3 is TGTGCCAGCAGCTACATATTGGGAGTCTATAGCAATCAGCCCCAGCATTTT.

This chain joins TRBV5-1 and TRBJ1-1; D possibly corresponds to TRBD1 (6 bases). The CDR3 covers 14 residues. V was clipped by 4 bases and J by 3 bases, with 13 bases between them. Germline-derived CDR1 and CDR2 are SGHRS and YFSETQ. The CDR3 loop reads CASSPMPGDTEAFF. The CDR3, as DNA: TGCGCCAGCAGCCCCATGCCAGGGGACACTGAAGCTTTCTTT.

DNA of the CDR3: TGTGCCAGCAGCTTGACAGGAGGGGATGAAAAACTGTTTTTT. It codes for CASSLTGGDEKLFF. The chain carries TRBV5-8 and TRBJ1-4; a possible D gene is TRBD1 (5 bases). V lost 1 base and J lost 6, with 10 bases in between. The CDR3 length is 14 residues. The V gene's germline CDR1 is SGHTS and CDR2 YDEGEE.

The V call is TRBV27, the J call TRBJ1-4; 8 bases match TRBD1. The J segment lost 7 bases and the V segment lost 9 bases, leaving 13 bases of the junction unmatched. Germline V lookup: CDR1 MNHEY, CDR2 SMNVEV (reference sequence). The CDR3 has 15 amino acids. For the CDR3, the DNA is TGTGCCAGTCGGCCTCTTCAGGGGGCTGTTGAAAAACTGTTTTTT. It translates to CASRPLQGAVEKLFF.